This T cell receptor beta chain appears in the sequencing data of a study of monozygotic twins with inflammatory bowel disease. TCRdb re-called the 5' RACE reads; every CDR3 protein appears as one record, without DNA. The sample's table shows 400,000 to 500,000 distinct CDR3 sequences. In germline, CDR1 is DFQATT, CDR2 SNEGSKA (reference sequence). This CDR3 has 14 amino acids. This chain connects TRBV20-1 to TRBJ2-5; the TRBD2 assignment by TCRdb is unverifiable without DNA. This sequence originates from a human donor with ulcerative colitis or Crohn's disease, or a healthy co-twin of an affected twin (not recorded which). The specimen was blood. CDR3 loop: CSASPGTSGRTQYF.